This TCR beta chain is drawn from a study of T-cell reconstitution after alpha-beta-depleted transplantation in children. The germline CDR1 and CDR2 sequences are MNHEY and SVGEGT. The CDR3 is 15 residues long. Trimming at V came to 2 bases and at J to 5 bases, leaving 7 bases not matched to a gene. A note on this clonotype: Its antigen is unknown.

Notes on the study in general: Newly generated T cells supplied most T-cell counts and diversity one year post-transplant. Two months or so post-transplant, alpha-beta T cells reportedly derived from several hundred expanded graft clones. Surviving recipient T cells and thymic progenitors produced the high day-60 TCRbeta diversity seen in some patients.

Construction of the TCRbeta library involved unique molecular identifiers. TCRdb re-derived calls from the PCR reads in MiXCR, one entry per CDR3 protein. The top ten hold around 2% of the sample, which has 480,000 or so distinct CDR3 sequences, over 9.5% seen once. This receptor was identified in a child aged 2-15 years with inherited bone marrow failure, due to receive a stem cell transplant. The rearrangement joins TRBV6-2 or TRBV6-3 to TRBJ2-5, with TRBD2 matching over 8 bases. Source: PBMCs, taken before TCRalphabeta/CD19-depleted stem cell transplant. In nucleotides, the CDR3 is TGTGCCAGCAGTTACAGGGGACTAGACGTGGAGACCCAGTACTTC. Translated, it gives CASSYRGLDVETQYF.